A single sample gave rise to the 2 T cell receptor beta chains below, sequenced in a study of T cell clones after liver transplantation. Profiled with immunoSEQ multiplex PCR; TCRdb holds only in-frame clones, not every one. The sample shows 49,000 or so clones, roughly 70% of them seen only once. The sample in question was CD4+ T cells from blood, obtained approximately 54 months after liver transplant. Receptors were obtained from a human patient who received a liver transplant. The graft donor may have contributed some T cells.

The table lists this clone with a few counts. V gene TRBV7-2 combines with J gene TRBJ1-1; D is unresolved. The CDR3 has 13 amino acids. V shed 2 bases and J shed 0 bases, with 4 bases lying between them. The germline V gene has CDR1 SGHTA and CDR2 FQGNSA. In DNA, the CDR3 is TGTGCCAGCAGCTTATATATGAACACTGAAGCTTTCTTT. This gives the protein CASSLYMNTEAFF.

This chain connects TRBV10-3 to TRBJ2-1; 8 nucleotides agree with TRBD1. Germline loops: CDR1 ENHRY, CDR2 SYGVKD. This CDR3 comprises 15 residues. Trimming cost V 5 bases and J 7 bases; bases outside gene matches: 10. As DNA, the CDR3 is TGTGCCATCAGTAACCGGGACAGGAATTTTAATGAGCAGTTCTTC. Protein: CAISNRDRNFNEQFF.